This T cell receptor (beta chain) was identified in a study of T cell responses to AZD1222 COVID-19 vaccine. This CDR3 spans 14 amino acids. CDR1 is MDHEN, CDR2 SYDVKM, per germline. V was clipped by 7 bases and J by 3 bases, with 16 bases between them. Study conclusions and caveats: Baseline antibody screening turned up just 6 or 7 seropositive AZD1222 recipients. Two AZD1222 doses significantly raised spike-specific TCR breadth and depth over controls. Donors skewed white British and female; clonal diversity was possibly underestimated. The peak T cell response came first, and repertoires were sampled only after it.

The assay was immunoSEQ multiplex PCR, and TCRdb's table has in-frame clones only and misses some. Of 140,000 to 150,000 clones listed, more than 85% were seen once; the top ten hold over 4%. For this clone: Its antigen is unknown.

Here the sequenced sample was peripheral blood, taken on day 0 of AZD1222 vaccination. This clonotype originated in an adult in good health. The chain recombines TRBV28 with TRBJ2-7; the D is unclear. This CDR3 is CASKGFRGIYEQYF. As DNA, the CDR3 is TGTGCCAGCAAAGGCTTCCGAGGAATCTACGAGCAGTACTTC.